This T cell receptor (beta chain) was found in a study of Graves' ophthalmopathy and Graves' hyperthyroidism. The CDR3 consists of 14 residues. Germline lookup yields CDR1 GTSNPN and CDR2 SVGIG (reference sequence). The germline V and J ends were trimmed by 3 bases and 5 bases, with 16 bases remaining between them. Investigators amplified TCR beta CDR3 regions from RNA transcripts. Second-round multiplex PCR came after first-round RT-PCR with HTBI primers. TCRdb passed the multiplex PCR reads through MiXCR, listing each CDR3 protein once. The top ten hold more than 35% of the sample, which has 200,000 to 250,000 distinct CDR3 sequences, roughly a fifth seen once.

This TCR came from a woman between 45 and 65 years old with Graves' ophthalmopathy. The sequencing sample was made of peripheral blood. This chain links TRBV30 with TRBJ2-5; possible D gene TRBD1, 5 bases. The CDR3: CAWSRSGARETQYF. DNA of the CDR3: TGTGCCTGGAGCCGCTCTGGGGCGCGGGAGACCCAGTACTTC.